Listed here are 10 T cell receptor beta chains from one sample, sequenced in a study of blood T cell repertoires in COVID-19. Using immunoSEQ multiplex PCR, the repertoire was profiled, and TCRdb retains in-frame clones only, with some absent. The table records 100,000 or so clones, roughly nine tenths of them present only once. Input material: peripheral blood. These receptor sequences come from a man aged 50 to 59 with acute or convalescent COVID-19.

DNA of the CDR3: TGTGCCAGCAGCTTAGCTAGCGGCACGGTACTATCCTACGAGCAGTACTTC. It is translated as CASSLASGTVLSYEQYF. V usage is TRBV7-9 and J usage is TRBJ2-7, with a weak D call TRBD2 (6 bases). The CDR3 is 17 residues long. The germline V and J ends were trimmed by 0 bases and 1 base, with 16 bases remaining between them. The germline CDR1 and CDR2 sequences are SEHNR and FQNEAQ (reference sequence).

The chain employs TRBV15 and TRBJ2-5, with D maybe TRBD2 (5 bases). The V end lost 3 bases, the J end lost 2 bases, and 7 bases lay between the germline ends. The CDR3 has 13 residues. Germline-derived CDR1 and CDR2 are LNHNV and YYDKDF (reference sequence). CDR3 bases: TGTGCCACCAGCAGGGACTTACAAGAGACCCAGTACTTC. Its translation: CATSRDLQETQYF.

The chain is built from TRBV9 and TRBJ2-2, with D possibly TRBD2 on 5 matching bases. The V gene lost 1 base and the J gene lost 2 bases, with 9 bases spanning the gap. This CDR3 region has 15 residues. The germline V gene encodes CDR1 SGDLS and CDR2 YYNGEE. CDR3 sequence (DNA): TGTGCCAGCAGCGTATATGGACTTAACACCGGGGAGCTGTTTTTT. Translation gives CASSVYGLNTGELFF. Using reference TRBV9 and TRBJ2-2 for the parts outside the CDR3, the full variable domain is DSGVTQTPKHLITATGQRVTLRCSPRSGDLSVYWYQQSLDQGLQFLIQYYNGEERAKGNILERFSAQQFPDLHSELNLSSLELGDSALYFCASSVYGLNTGELFFGEGSRLTVL.

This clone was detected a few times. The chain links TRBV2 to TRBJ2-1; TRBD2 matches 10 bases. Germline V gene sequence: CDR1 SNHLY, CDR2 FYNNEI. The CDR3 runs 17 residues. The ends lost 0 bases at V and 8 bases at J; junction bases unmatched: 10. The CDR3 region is CASSEALLAGAAHEQFF. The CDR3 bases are TGTGCCAGCAGTGAAGCGCTTCTAGCGGGGGCCGCCCATGAGCAGTTCTTC.

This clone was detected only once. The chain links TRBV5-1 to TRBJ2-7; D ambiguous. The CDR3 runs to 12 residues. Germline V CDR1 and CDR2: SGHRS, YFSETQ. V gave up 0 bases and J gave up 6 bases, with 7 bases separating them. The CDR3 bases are TGCGCCAGCAGCTTGGCCTCGAGCGAGCAGTACTTC. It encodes CASSLASSEQYF.

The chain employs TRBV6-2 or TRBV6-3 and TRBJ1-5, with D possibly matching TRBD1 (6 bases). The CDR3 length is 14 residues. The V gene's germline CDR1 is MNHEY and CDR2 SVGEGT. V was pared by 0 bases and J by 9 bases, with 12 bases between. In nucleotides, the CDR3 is TGTGCCAGCAGTTACTCGCGGGGGCATGCGCCCCAGCATTTT. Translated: CASSYSRGHAPQHF.

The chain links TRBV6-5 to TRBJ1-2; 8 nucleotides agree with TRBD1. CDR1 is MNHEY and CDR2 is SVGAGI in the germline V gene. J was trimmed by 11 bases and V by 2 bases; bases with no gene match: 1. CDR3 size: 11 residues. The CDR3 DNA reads TGTGCCAGCAGTTACGGACAGGGATACACCTTC. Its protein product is CASSYGQGYTF.

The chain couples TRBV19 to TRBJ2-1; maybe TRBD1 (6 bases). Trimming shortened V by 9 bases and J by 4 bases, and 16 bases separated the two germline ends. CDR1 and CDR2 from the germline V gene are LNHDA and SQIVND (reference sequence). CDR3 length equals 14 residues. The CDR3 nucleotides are TGTGCCAGCACTCAGGGACAAGGGTACAATGAGCAGTTCTTC. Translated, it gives CASTQGQGYNEQFF.

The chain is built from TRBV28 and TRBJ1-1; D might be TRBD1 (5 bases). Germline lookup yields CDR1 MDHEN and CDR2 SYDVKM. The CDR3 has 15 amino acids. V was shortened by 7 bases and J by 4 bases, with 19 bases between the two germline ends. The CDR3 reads CASTLNGGRGTEAFF. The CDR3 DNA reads TGTGCCAGCACCCTCAACGGGGGAAGGGGCACTGAAGCTTTCTTT. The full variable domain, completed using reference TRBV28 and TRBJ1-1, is DVKVTQSSRYLVKRTGEKVFLECVQDMDHENMFWYRQDPGLGLRLIYFSYDVKMKEKGDIPEGYSVSREKKERFSLILESASTNQTSMYLCASTLNGGRGTEAFFGQGTRLTVV.

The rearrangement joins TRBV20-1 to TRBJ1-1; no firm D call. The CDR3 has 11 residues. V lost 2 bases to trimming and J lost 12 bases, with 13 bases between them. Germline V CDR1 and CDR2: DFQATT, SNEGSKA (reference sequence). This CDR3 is CSARWRAETFF. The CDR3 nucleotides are TGCAGTGCTAGATGGAGGGCGGAAACTTTCTTT.